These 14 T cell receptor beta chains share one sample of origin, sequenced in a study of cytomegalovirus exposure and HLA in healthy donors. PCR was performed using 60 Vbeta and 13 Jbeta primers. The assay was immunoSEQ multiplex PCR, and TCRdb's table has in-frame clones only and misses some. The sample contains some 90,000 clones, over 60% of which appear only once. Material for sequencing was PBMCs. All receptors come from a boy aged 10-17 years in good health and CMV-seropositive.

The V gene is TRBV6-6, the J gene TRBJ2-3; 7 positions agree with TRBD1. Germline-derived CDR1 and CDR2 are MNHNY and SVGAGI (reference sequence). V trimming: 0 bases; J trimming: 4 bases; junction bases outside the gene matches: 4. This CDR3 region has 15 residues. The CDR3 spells CASSYSPTGPDTQYF. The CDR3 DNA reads TGTGCCAGCAGTTACTCCCCGACAGGGCCAGATACGCAGTATTTT.

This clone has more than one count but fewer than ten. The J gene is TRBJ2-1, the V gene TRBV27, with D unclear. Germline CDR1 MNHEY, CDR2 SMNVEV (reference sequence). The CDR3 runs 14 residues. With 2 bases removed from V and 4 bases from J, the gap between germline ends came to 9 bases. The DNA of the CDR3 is TGTGCCAGCAGTTTAGAGAGAGAATACAATGAGCAGTTCTTC. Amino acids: CASSLEREYNEQFF.

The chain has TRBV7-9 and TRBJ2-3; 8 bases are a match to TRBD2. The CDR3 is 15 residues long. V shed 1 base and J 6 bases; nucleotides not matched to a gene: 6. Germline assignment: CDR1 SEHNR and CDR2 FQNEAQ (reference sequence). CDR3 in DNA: TGTGCCAGCAGCTTAGGGACTAGCCTAGGGGATACGCAGTATTTT. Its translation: CASSLGTSLGDTQYF. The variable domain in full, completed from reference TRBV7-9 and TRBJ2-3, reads DTGVSQNPRHKITKRGQNVTFRCDPISEHNRLYWYRQTLGQGPEFLTYFQNEAQLEKSRLLSDRFSAERPKGSFSTLEIQRTEQGDSAMYLCASSLGTSLGDTQYFGPGTRLTVL.

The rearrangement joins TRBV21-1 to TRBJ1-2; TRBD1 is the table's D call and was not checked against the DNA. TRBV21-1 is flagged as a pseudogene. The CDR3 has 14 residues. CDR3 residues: CASSTGQGSGGYTF. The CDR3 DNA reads TGTGCCAGCAGCACCGGACAGGGGTCGGGAGGCTACACCTTC.

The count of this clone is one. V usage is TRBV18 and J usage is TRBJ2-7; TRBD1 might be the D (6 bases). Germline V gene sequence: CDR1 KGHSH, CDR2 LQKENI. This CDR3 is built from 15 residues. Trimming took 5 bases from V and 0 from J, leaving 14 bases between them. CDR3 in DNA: TGTGCCAGCTCATTATCGGGACACAGCTCCTACGAGCAGTACTTC. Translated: CASSLSGHSSYEQYF.

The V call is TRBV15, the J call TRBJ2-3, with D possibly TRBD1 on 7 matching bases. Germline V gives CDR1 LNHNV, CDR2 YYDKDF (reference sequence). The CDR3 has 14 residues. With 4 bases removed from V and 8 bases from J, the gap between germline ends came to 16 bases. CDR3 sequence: CATSTGGQGGTQYF. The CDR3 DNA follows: TGTGCCACCAGCACCGGGGGCCAGGGGGGTACGCAGTATTTT. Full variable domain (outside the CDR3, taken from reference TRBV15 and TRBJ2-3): DAMVIQNPRYQVTQFGKPVTLSCSQTLNHNVMYWYQQKSSQAPKLLFHYYDKDFNNEADTPDNFQSRRPNTSFCFLDIRSPGLGDTAMYLCATSTGGQGGTQYFGPGTRLTVL.

The CDR3 nucleotides are TGTGCCAGTAGGAAAGCCGGGAACACTGAAGCTTTCTTT. It codes for CASRKAGNTEAFF. The chain links TRBV19 to TRBJ1-1; no firm D call. CDR3 length: 13 residues. With 6 bases removed from V and 1 base from J, the gap between germline ends came to 9 bases. The germline V gene has CDR1 LNHDA and CDR2 SQIVND (reference sequence). The entire variable domain, with the rest obtained from reference TRBV19 and TRBJ1-1, is as follows: DGGITQSPKYLFRKEGQNVTLSCEQNLNHDAMYWYRQDPGQGLRLIYYSQIVNDFQKGDIAEGYSVSREKKESFPLTVTSAQKNPTAFYLCASRKAGNTEAFFGQGTRLTVV.

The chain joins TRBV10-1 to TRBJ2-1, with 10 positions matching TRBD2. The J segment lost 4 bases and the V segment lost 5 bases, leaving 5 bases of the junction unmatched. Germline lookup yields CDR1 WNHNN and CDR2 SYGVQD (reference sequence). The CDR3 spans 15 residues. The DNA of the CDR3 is TGCGCCAGCAGTTCTAGCGGGAGTTCGTACAATGAGCAGTTCTTC. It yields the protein CASSSSGSSYNEQFF.

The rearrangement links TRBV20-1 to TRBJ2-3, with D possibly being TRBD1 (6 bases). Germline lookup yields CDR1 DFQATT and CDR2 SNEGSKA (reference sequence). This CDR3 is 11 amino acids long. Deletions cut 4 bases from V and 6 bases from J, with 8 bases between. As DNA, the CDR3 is TGCAGTGCTAAAACAGGGGATACGCAGTATTTT. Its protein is CSAKTGDTQYF.

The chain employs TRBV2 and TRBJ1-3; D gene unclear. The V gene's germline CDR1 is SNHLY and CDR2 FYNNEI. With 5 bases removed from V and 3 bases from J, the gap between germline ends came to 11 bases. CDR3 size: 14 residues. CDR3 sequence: CASSPLAGGNTIYF. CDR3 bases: TGTGCCAGCAGTCCTCTGGCGGGTGGAAACACCATATATTTT.

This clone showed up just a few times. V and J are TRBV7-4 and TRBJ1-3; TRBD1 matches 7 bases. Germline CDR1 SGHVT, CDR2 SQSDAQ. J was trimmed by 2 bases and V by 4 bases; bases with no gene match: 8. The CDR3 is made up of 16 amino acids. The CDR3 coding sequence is TGTGCCAGCAGCTGTTCTTCCGGGACAGCTGGAAACACCATATATTTT. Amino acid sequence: CASSCSSGTAGNTIYF.

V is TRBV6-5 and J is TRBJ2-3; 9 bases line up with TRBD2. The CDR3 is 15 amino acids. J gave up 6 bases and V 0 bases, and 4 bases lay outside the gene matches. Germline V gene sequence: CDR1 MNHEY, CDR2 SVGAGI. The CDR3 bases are TGTGCCAGCAGTTACTCTGGCGGGAGGGCCGATACGCAGTATTTT. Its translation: CASSYSGGRADTQYF.

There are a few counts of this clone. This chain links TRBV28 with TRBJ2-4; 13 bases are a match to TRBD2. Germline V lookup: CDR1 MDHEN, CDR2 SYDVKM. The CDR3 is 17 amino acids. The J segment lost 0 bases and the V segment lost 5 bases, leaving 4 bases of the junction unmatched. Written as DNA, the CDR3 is TGTGCCAGCAGTGCCCGACTAGCGGGGGGAGCCAAAAACATTCAGTACTTC. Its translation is CASSARLAGGAKNIQYF.

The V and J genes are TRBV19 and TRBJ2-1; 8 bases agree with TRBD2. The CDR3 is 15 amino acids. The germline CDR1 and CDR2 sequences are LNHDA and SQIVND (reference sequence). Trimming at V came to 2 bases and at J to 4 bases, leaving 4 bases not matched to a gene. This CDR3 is CASSIPTSAYNEQFF. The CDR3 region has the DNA TGTGCCAGTAGTATACCGACTAGCGCATACAATGAGCAGTTCTTC.